Reported below is one T cell receptor beta chain. The CDR3 is 16 amino acids. V was pared by 4 bases and J by 0 bases, with 6 bases of the junction left unmatched. Germline CDR1 and CDR2: MGHDK and SYGVNS. This sample stems from a study of blood T cell repertoires in COVID-19. Method: immunoSEQ multiplex PCR; TCRdb's copy keeps in-frame clones and lacks some. The table includes hundreds of thousands of clones, more than 70% detected once. The sample was PBMCs or T cells enriched from blood (not recorded which). The TCR comes from a woman in her 50s who had recovered from COVID-19. The J gene is TRBJ1-5, the V gene TRBV25-1; TRBD1 agrees at 7 bases. The CDR3 DNA follows: TGTGCCAGCAGTGCCGGGACAGAGAATAGCAATCAGCCCCAGCATTTT. Translated, it gives CASSAGTENSNQPQHF. Complete variable domain (other parts from reference TRBV25-1 and TRBJ1-5): EADIYQTPRYLVIGTGKKITLECSQTMGHDKMYWYQQDPGMELHLIHYSYGVNSTEKGDLSSESTVSRIRTEHFPLTLESARPSHTSQYLCASSAGTENSNQPQHFGDGTRLSIL.